Each of the 15 T cell receptor beta chains below was sequenced from the same sample in a study of T cell changes during pregnancy in multiple sclerosis. Produced via immunoSEQ multiplex PCR; TCRdb's table is partial and in-frame only. The sample lists tens of thousands of clones; around nine tenths were seen once. This specimen was peripheral blood, taken in the second trimester of pregnancy. The receptors shown here come from a female donor in good health, enrolled as a control in a pregnancy study.

This sequence joins TRBV18 and TRBJ1-2, with 7 positions matching TRBD1. The V gene's germline CDR1 is KGHSH and CDR2 LQKENI. This CDR3 is 17 amino acids long. J lost 0 bases, V lost 5 bases, and 12 bases had no gene match. CDR3 amino acids: CASSVAAGTESNYGYTF. The CDR3 DNA reads TGTGCCAGCTCAGTAGCCGCCGGGACAGAATCTAACTATGGCTACACCTTC.

This rearrangement joins TRBV2 to TRBJ2-7, with 8 positions matching TRBD1. The CDR3 covers 17 residues. The V gene end was trimmed by 2 bases and the J gene end by 5 bases; junction bases not matched to a gene: 14. The germline V gene has CDR1 SNHLY and CDR2 FYNNEI. The CDR3 nucleotides read TGTGCCAGCAGTGAATCCCCGTTAGGACAGGGTTTCCACGAGCAGTACTTC. Translation gives CASSESPLGQGFHEQYF. Looking up the rest from reference TRBV2 and TRBJ2-7 gives the full variable domain: EPEVTQTPSHQVTQMGQEVILRCVPISNHLYFYWYRQILGQKVEFLVSFYNNEISEKSEIFDDQFSVERPDGSNFTLKIRSTKLEDSAMYFCASSESPLGQGFHEQYFGPGTRLTVT.

The chain carries TRBV18 and TRBJ1-3; the D is unclear. CDR1 and CDR2 (germline): KGHSH, LQKENI. The CDR3 is 14 residues long. Trimming removed 5 bases from V and 0 bases from J, with 8 bases in between. CDR3 sequence (DNA): TGTGCCAGCTCAGGAGGTATCTCTGGAAACACCATATATTTT. The encoded protein is CASSGGISGNTIYF.

V is TRBV4-1 and J is TRBJ2-7; 9 nucleotides align to TRBD1. CDR1 MGHRA and CDR2 YSYEKL come from the germline V gene. V lost 1 base and J lost 0; bases outside the gene matches: 1. The CDR3 is 15 residues long. The CDR3 loop reads CASSQGDRASYEQYF. In DNA form, the CDR3 reads TGCGCCAGCAGCCAAGGGGACAGGGCCTCCTACGAGCAGTACTTC.

V and J are TRBV4-3 and TRBJ1-2; no definite D call. V was cut by 0 bases and J by 5 bases, with 16 bases left in between. Germline V lookup: CDR1 LGHNA, CDR2 YSLEER. This CDR3 is built from 16 residues. The CDR3: CASSQDRAGPGYGYTF. Here the CDR3 DNA reads TGCGCCAGCAGCCAAGACCGGGCAGGACCGGGATATGGCTACACCTTC.

The V gene is TRBV7-9, the J gene TRBJ2-1; tentative D call: TRBD2 (5 bases). This CDR3 contains 14 residues. Germline lookup yields CDR1 SEHNR and CDR2 FQNEAQ (reference sequence). V lost 1 base and J lost 7, with 11 bases in between. CDR3 in amino acids: CASSLGAGRNEQFF. The CDR3 DNA reads TGTGCCAGCAGCTTAGGGGCGGGCCGGAATGAGCAGTTCTTC.

The CDR3 nucleotides are TGTGCCAGCAGTCGGGGGTATCAGCCCCAGCATTTT. Translation gives CASSRGYQPQHF. This sequence joins TRBV25-1 and TRBJ1-5; D might be TRBD1 (5 bases). This CDR3 is 12 amino acids long. Looked up from germline, CDR1 is MGHDK and CDR2 is SYGVNS. The V gene lost 5 bases and the J gene lost 5 bases, with 7 bases spanning the gap.

This chain links TRBV19 with TRBJ1-1; D possibly corresponds to TRBD1 (6 bases). V dropped 5 bases and J dropped 9 bases, with 13 bases sitting between them. This CDR3 has 12 amino acids. The germline V gene encodes CDR1 LNHDA and CDR2 SQIVND (reference sequence). The CDR3 DNA reads as TGTGCCAGTAGTCCCGGACAGCTACAAGCTTTCTTT. Its protein product is CASSPGQLQAFF.

This clone was counted between two and nine times. The CDR3 region is CASSLYGTGNQPQHF. The CDR3 DNA is TGTGCCAGCAGCTTATATGGGACAGGGAATCAGCCCCAGCATTTT. V and J are TRBV7-2 and TRBJ1-5, with TRBD1 identical over 9 bases. The CDR3 consists of 15 residues. The ends lost 2 bases at V and 4 bases at J; junction bases unmatched: 3. Germline CDR1 and CDR2: SGHTA and FQGNSA.

This clone was observed once. The chain has TRBV7-2 and TRBJ1-2; D remains ambiguous. Germline CDR1 SGHTA, CDR2 FQGNSA. V gave up 2 bases and J gave up 0 bases, with 10 bases separating them. CDR3 length: 15 amino acids. This CDR3 is CASSLKAGTNYGYTF. The CDR3 DNA reads as TGTGCCAGCAGCTTAAAGGCCGGGACTAACTATGGCTACACCTTC.

CDR3 residues: CASRGDRVNYGYTF. In nucleotides, the CDR3 is TGTGCCAGCAGAGGGGACAGGGTTAACTATGGCTACACCTTC. This chain joins TRBV2 and TRBJ1-2; 9 nucleotides match TRBD1. CDR3 length: 14 residues. Trimming cost V 6 bases and J 1 base; bases outside gene matches: 3. CDR1 and CDR2 from the germline V gene are SNHLY and FYNNEI.

The chain uses TRBV19 and TRBJ1-4, with D unresolved. Germline loops: CDR1 LNHDA, CDR2 SQIVND (reference sequence). CDR3 length equals 16 residues. V lost 4 bases and J 5 bases, leaving 17 bases between the germline ends. The CDR3 here is CASSTSTAATNEKLFF. In DNA, the CDR3 is TGTGCCAGTAGTACTAGCACCGCGGCCACAAATGAAAAACTGTTTTTT.

The chain couples TRBV5-1 to TRBJ1-1; 8 bases agree with TRBD1. CDR1 SGHRS and CDR2 YFSETQ come from the germline V gene. V dropped 3 bases and J dropped 7; count of bases not matched to a gene: 2. The CDR3 consists of 12 residues. CDR3 amino acids: CASSSTGVEAFF. The DNA for the CDR3 is TGCGCCAGCAGCTCGACAGGGGTTGAAGCTTTCTTT.

The chain recombines TRBV9 with TRBJ1-1, with a possible D match to TRBD1 (6 bases). CDR1 SGDLS and CDR2 YYNGEE come from the germline V gene. The V end was cut by 4 bases, the J end by 11 bases, with 15 bases between. CDR3 size: 12 residues. This chain's CDR3 is CASSLQGGGAFF. The CDR3 region has the DNA TGTGCCAGCAGCCTCCAAGGGGGTGGTGCTTTCTTT.

This chain joins TRBV7-9 and TRBJ2-5; TRBD2 agrees at 13 bases. The CDR3 contains 16 residues. CDR1 and CDR2 from the germline V gene are SEHNR and FQNEAQ (reference sequence). V lost 0 bases and J lost 5; bases outside the gene matches: 3. CDR3 bases: TGTGCCAGCAGCTTAGCACTAGCGGGGGGGAAGGAGACCCAGTACTTC. This translates into CASSLALAGGKETQYF.